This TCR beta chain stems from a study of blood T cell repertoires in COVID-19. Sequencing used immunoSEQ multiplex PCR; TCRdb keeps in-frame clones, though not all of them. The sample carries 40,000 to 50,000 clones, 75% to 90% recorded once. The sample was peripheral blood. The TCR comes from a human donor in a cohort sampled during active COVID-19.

CDR3 sequence (DNA): TGTGCCAGCAGCTCTGCTAGCGAACACGAGCAGTACTTC. This sequence encodes CASSSASEHEQYF. The V and J genes are TRBV6-2 or TRBV6-3 and TRBJ2-7; TRBD2 is a possible D gene (6 bases). V lost 6 bases and J 5 bases, leaving 14 bases between the germline ends. The V gene's germline CDR1 is MNHEY and CDR2 SVGEGT. The CDR3 is made up of 13 amino acids.